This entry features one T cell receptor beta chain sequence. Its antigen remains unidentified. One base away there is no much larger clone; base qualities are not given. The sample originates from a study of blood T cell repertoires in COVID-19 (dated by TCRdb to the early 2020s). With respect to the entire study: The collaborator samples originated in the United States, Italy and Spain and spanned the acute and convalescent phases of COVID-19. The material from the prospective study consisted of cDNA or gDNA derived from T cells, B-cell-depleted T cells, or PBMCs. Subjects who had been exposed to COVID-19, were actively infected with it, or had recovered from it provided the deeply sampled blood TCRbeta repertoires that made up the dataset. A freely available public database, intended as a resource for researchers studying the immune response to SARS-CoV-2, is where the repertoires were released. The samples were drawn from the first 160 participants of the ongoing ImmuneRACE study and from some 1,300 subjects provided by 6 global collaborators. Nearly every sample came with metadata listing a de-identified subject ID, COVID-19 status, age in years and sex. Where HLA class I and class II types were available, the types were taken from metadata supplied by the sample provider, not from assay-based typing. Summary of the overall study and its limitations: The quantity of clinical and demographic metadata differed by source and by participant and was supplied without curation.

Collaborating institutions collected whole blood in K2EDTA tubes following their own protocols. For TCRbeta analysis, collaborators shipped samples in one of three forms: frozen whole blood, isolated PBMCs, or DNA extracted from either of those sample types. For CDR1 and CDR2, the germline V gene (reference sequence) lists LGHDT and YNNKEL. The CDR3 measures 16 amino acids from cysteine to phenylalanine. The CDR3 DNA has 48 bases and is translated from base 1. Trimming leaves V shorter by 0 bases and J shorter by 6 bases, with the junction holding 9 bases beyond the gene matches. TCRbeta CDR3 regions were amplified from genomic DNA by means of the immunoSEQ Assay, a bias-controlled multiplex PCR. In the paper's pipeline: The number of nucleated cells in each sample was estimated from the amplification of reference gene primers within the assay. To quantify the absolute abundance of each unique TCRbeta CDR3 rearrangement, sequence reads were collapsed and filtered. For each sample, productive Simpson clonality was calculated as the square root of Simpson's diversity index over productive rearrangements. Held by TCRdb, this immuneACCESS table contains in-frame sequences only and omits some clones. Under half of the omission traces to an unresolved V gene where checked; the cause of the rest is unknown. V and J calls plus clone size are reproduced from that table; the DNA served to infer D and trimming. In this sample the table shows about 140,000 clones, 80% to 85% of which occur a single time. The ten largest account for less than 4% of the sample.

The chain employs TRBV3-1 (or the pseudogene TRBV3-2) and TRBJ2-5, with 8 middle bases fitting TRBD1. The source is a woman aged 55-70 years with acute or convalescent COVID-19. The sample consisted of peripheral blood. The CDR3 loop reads CASSQDPGTGLQTQYF. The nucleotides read TGTGCCAGCAGCCAAGATCCCGGGACAGGACTTCAGACCCAGTACTTC.